This TCR beta chain emerged from a study of molecular identifiers for immune sequencing clone quantification. Study-wide results and caveats: Clones above 20 RNA copies contained over 99% of effector molecules but under 1% of naive ones. Shared barcodes on identical TCR molecules could underestimate the sizes of highly expanded clones.

TCRdb re-analysed the PCR reads in MiXCR, keeping a single row per CDR3 protein. Of approximately 670,000 distinct CDR3 sequences in the sample, about 20% were seen once. The CDR3 covers 13 residues. The germline V gene has CDR1 LGHDT and CDR2 YNNKEL (reference sequence). Trimming pared 1 base from V and 3 bases from J, leaving 7 bases between. This clonotype has ten or more counts. Its antigen is as yet unknown. The receptor was derived from a human donor in good health. Some libraries in this study had Jurkat cell RNA spiked in. The chain links TRBV3-1 to TRBJ2-7; no reliable D call. Sequencing input: naive CD8+ T cells from blood, with Jurkat cell RNA spiked in. Subset meaning: FACS-sorted CD8+CD4-CCR7+CD45RA+ naive T cells. The CDR3 here is CASSQGQHYEQYF. In DNA, the CDR3 is TGTGCCAGCAGCCAAGGCCAGCACTACGAGCAGTACTTC.